Detailed here is one TCR beta chain. Germline CDR1 reads GTSNPN; CDR2 reads SVGIG (reference sequence). The length of the CDR3 is 12 residues. Trimming took off 5 bases at V and 2 bases at J, with 8 bases between the two ends. This entry is derived from a study of blood T cell repertoires in COVID-19. The overall study: Spain, Italy and the United States supplied samples that represented acute and convalescent COVID-19. Sample material is recorded as cDNA or gDNA derived from T cells, B-cell-depleted T cells, or PBMCs.

Authors' methods: Reference gene primer amplification yielded estimated nucleated cell counts. Generated by immunoSEQ multiplex PCR, the TCRdb table keeps only in-frame clones and is missing some. From that table come the V and J calls and clone size; the DNA was used to work out D and trimming. The sample contains about 140,000 clones, around 86% of which appear only once. The V gene is TRBV30, the J gene TRBJ2-3; D might be TRBD1 (6 bases). The TCR originated in a human donor in a cohort sampled during active COVID-19. What was sequenced was peripheral blood. The CDR3, as DNA: TGTGCCTGGGGACAGAACACAGATACGCAGTATTTT. This sequence encodes CAWGQNTDTQYF.